One and the same sample provided the 7 T cell receptor beta chains below, sequenced in a study of blood T cell repertoires in COVID-19. The protocol was immunoSEQ multiplex PCR, while the TCRdb copy is restricted to in-frame clones and leaves out a portion. The sample includes 110,000 or so clones, around nine tenths of them seen just once. Sequencing used peripheral blood. These receptors originate from a woman in her sixties or seventies who had recovered from COVID-19.

This clone was counted once. J is TRBJ2-1 and V is TRBV11-3, with TRBD1 matching over 9 bases. This CDR3 region has 18 residues. Per germline, CDR1 SGHNT and CDR2 YENEEA. V gave up 5 bases and J gave up 7 bases; unmatched junction bases: 18. This chain's CDR3 is CASSHPWGQGQRENEQFF. CDR3 DNA sequence: TGTGCCAGCAGCCACCCCTGGGGACAGGGTCAAAGGGAGAATGAGCAGTTCTTC.

V is TRBV28 and J is TRBJ2-7, with a weak D call TRBD2 (6 bases). Between the trimmed V and J ends, which lost 4 bases and 7 bases, there was a span of 17 bases. CDR3 size: 14 residues. The V gene's germline CDR1 is MDHEN and CDR2 SYDVKM. CDR3: CASSSGASVEEQYF. CDR3 DNA sequence: TGTGCCAGCAGTTCCGGGGCTAGCGTCGAAGAGCAGTACTTC.

The chain uses TRBV11-2 and TRBJ1-1; D is unresolved. There are 14 residues in the CDR3. The V and J ends lost 1 base and 0 bases respectively, with 6 bases between them. Germline loops: CDR1 SGHAT, CDR2 FQNNGV. The CDR3 nucleotides read TGTGCCAGCAGCTTAGGGCAGTTGAACACTGAAGCTTTCTTT. It encodes CASSLGQLNTEAFF.

The V gene is TRBV27, the J gene TRBJ1-1; D is unresolved. CDR3 length: 15 amino acids. Trimming left V 7 bases short and J 3 bases short, with 18 bases between. Germline CDR1 and CDR2: MNHEY and SMNVEV (reference sequence). The CDR3 nucleotides are TGTGCCAGCACCCCGTGGACCGGGCGGGACACTGAAGCTTTCTTT. Translated: CASTPWTGRDTEAFF.

This sequence joins TRBV5-1 and TRBJ1-1; D is ambiguous. The CDR3 sequence is 15 residues long. Germline V CDR1 and CDR2: SGHRS, YFSETQ. V shed 1 base and J shed 0 bases, with 10 bases lying between them. The CDR3 sequence: CASSLSPAMNTEAFF. DNA of the CDR3: TGCGCCAGCAGCTTGTCTCCAGCGATGAACACTGAAGCTTTCTTT. The full variable domain, in which reference TRBV5-1 and TRBJ1-1 provide the parts outside the CDR3, is KAGVTQTPRYLIKTRGQQVTLSCSPISGHRSVSWYQQTPGQGLQFLFEYFSETQRNKGNFPGRFSGRQFSNSRSEMNVSTLELGDSALYLCASSLSPAMNTEAFFGQGTRLTVV.

This clone appeared a single time. V and J are TRBV19 and TRBJ2-3; D remains unclear. The germline CDR1 and CDR2 sequences are LNHDA and SQIVND (reference sequence). The V end lost 3 bases, the J end lost 0 bases, and 7 bases lay between the germline ends. This CDR3 has 14 amino acids. The CDR3 loop is CASSMASSTDTQYF. CDR3 DNA sequence: TGTGCCAGTAGTATGGCCTCTAGCACAGATACGCAGTATTTT. The full variable domain, completed using reference TRBV19 and TRBJ2-3, is DGGITQSPKYLFRKEGQNVTLSCEQNLNHDAMYWYRQDPGQGLRLIYYSQIVNDFQKGDIAEGYSVSREKKESFPLTVTSAQKNPTAFYLCASSMASSTDTQYFGPGTRLTVL.

The chain uses TRBV27 and TRBJ2-6, with D maybe TRBD1 (6 bases). CDR1 MNHEY and CDR2 SMNVEV come from the germline V gene (reference sequence). Trimming removed 7 bases from V and 0 bases from J, with 10 bases in between. This CDR3 is 15 amino acids long. CDR3 residues: CASTNRVSGANVLTF. CDR3 coding DNA: TGTGCCAGCACCAACAGGGTCTCTGGGGCCAACGTCCTGACTTTC. The full variable domain, with the rest looked up from reference TRBV27 and TRBJ2-6, is EAQVTQNPRYLITVTGKKLTVTCSQNMNHEYMSWYRQDPGLGLRQIYYSMNVEVTDKGDVPEGYKVSRKEKRNFPLILESPSPNQTSLYFCASTNRVSGANVLTFGAGSRLTVL.